These T cell receptor beta chains were read from a single sample in a study of blood T cell repertoires in COVID-19. Repertoires were generated with immunoSEQ multiplex PCR, while TCRdb's copy carries only in-frame clones and drops some. Altogether around 72,000 clones are present, 88% being singletons, with the ten largest covering approximately 28%. Specimen: peripheral blood. The receptor source for this set is a man between 50 and 59 years old with acute or convalescent COVID-19. Each CDR3 is given without its conserved first and last residue. Each record gives: V gene, J gene, CDR3 protein.

v_gene: TRBV27
j_gene: TRBJ2-7
CDR3aa: ASSLSRYSREPYEQY

v_gene: TRBV3-1/TRBV3-2
j_gene: TRBJ2-7
CDR3aa: ASSQGTSGGEQY

v_gene: TRBV11-2
j_gene: TRBJ1-4
CDR3aa: ASSFIGGNREKLF

v_gene: TRBV3-1/TRBV3-2
j_gene: TRBJ2-7
CDR3aa: ASSISTGKQY

v_gene: TRBV10-1
j_gene: TRBJ1-1
CDR3aa: ASSEWHKDRGKAF

v_gene: TRBV12-3/TRBV12-4
j_gene: TRBJ1-4
CDR3aa: ASRGQGDEKLF

v_gene: TRBV10-3
j_gene: TRBJ1-1
CDR3aa: ALQTDLKNEAF

v_gene: TRBV29-1
j_gene: TRBJ2-1
CDR3aa: SVGGTFSYNEQF

v_gene: TRBV4-1
j_gene: TRBJ1-1
CDR3aa: ASSQETGGNTEAF

v_gene: TRBV6-5
j_gene: TRBJ2-3
CDR3aa: ASSAGTDPNTQY

v_gene: TRBV5-5
j_gene: TRBJ2-7
CDR3aa: ASSLRTGTYEQY

v_gene: TRBV6-1
j_gene: TRBJ1-1
CDR3aa: ASSDRGITEAF

v_gene: TRBV24-1
j_gene: TRBJ2-2
CDR3aa: ATSDPPVTNTGELF

v_gene: TRBV5-1
j_gene: TRBJ1-4
CDR3aa: ASSWTVRTNEKLF

v_gene: TRBV25-1
j_gene: TRBJ2-1
CDR3aa: ASSEWTEYNEQF

v_gene: TRBV5-1
j_gene: TRBJ2-1
CDR3aa: ASSQGGGSYNEQF

v_gene: TRBV6-5
j_gene: TRBJ1-1
CDR3aa: ASSYLPSTEAF

v_gene: TRBV6-5
j_gene: TRBJ1-1
CDR3aa: ASSPVTRNTEAF

v_gene: TRBV11-2
j_gene: TRBJ2-1
CDR3aa: ASSLDTSSYNEQF

v_gene: TRBV28
j_gene: TRBJ1-2
CDR3aa: ASGAVGNYGYT

v_gene: TRBV4-1
j_gene: TRBJ1-1
CDR3aa: ASSQLGQGEAF

v_gene: TRBV5-1
j_gene: TRBJ2-2
CDR3aa: ASSSGGGTGELF

v_gene: TRBV5-1
j_gene: TRBJ1-1
CDR3aa: ASSRGGNTEAF

v_gene: TRBV10-3
j_gene: TRBJ2-1
CDR3aa: AISESERGKF

v_gene: TRBV14
j_gene: TRBJ1-3
CDR3aa: ASSQVRSSGNTIY

v_gene: TRBV18
j_gene: TRBJ1-2
CDR3aa: ASSPDRARYGYT

v_gene: TRBV6-1
j_gene: TRBJ2-7
CDR3aa: ASSEETVGGYEQY

v_gene: TRBV18
j_gene: TRBJ2-7
CDR3aa: ASSPPAAGVYEQY

v_gene: TRBV18
j_gene: TRBJ1-5
CDR3aa: ASSPEGNQPQH

v_gene: TRBV5-4
j_gene: TRBJ1-1
CDR3aa: ASSLDRGLGTEAF

v_gene: TRBV27
j_gene: TRBJ2-7
CDR3aa: ASSLYPGQGILHEQY

v_gene: TRBV7-2
j_gene: TRBJ1-6
CDR3aa: ASSSRGRGNSPLH

v_gene: TRBV19
j_gene: TRBJ1-5
CDR3aa: ASSTGLGGSNQPQH

v_gene: TRBV5-6
j_gene: TRBJ1-6
CDR3aa: ASSLYRVSSSSYNSPLH

v_gene: TRBV5-4
j_gene: TRBJ2-7
CDR3aa: ASSLGPGQGDEQY

v_gene: TRBV6-5
j_gene: TRBJ2-2
CDR3aa: ASSLQGAGAGELF

v_gene: TRBV24-1
j_gene: TRBJ2-5
CDR3aa: ATSDSTGSKTQY

v_gene: TRBV7-6
j_gene: TRBJ2-5
CDR3aa: ASSLELAGVETQY

v_gene: TRBV5-6
j_gene: TRBJ2-5
CDR3aa: ASSPQAETQY

v_gene: TRBV11-2
j_gene: TRBJ1-2
CDR3aa: ASSSRDRHLSGYT

v_gene: TRBV5-1
j_gene: TRBJ2-2
CDR3aa: ASSLAVNREIGNTGELF

v_gene: TRBV24-1
j_gene: TRBJ1-2
CDR3aa: ATSDYGSYGYT

v_gene: TRBV20-1
j_gene: TRBJ2-3
CDR3aa: SASQLAGNTDTQY

v_gene: TRBV5-1
j_gene: TRBJ2-5
CDR3aa: ASSLTGTRSETQY

v_gene: TRBV5-6
j_gene: TRBJ2-7
CDR3aa: ASSLQGIIGEQY

v_gene: TRBV19
j_gene: TRBJ2-3
CDR3aa: ASSISFRDTQY

v_gene: TRBV27
j_gene: TRBJ2-5
CDR3aa: ASSITSGGLLETQY

v_gene: TRBV19
j_gene: TRBJ1-1
CDR3aa: ASMGGNTEAF

v_gene: TRBV19
j_gene: TRBJ2-1
CDR3aa: ASRYGTYNEQF

v_gene: TRBV6-5
j_gene: TRBJ2-7
CDR3aa: ATRQGDPTYEQY

v_gene: TRBV5-4
j_gene: TRBJ2-5
CDR3aa: ASSRGTGQETQY

v_gene: TRBV6-1
j_gene: TRBJ1-4
CDR3aa: ASSESGTGIEKLF

v_gene: TRBV19
j_gene: TRBJ2-7
CDR3aa: ASSIEAGVESYEQY

v_gene: TRBV6-5
j_gene: TRBJ2-7
CDR3aa: ASSPQGQGAHEQY

v_gene: TRBV5-6
j_gene: TRBJ1-3
CDR3aa: ASSSRVGNTIY

v_gene: TRBV7-3
j_gene: TRBJ1-1
CDR3aa: ASSPAGVGTEAF

v_gene: TRBV25-1
j_gene: TRBJ2-1
CDR3aa: ASSLRGGYNEQF

v_gene: TRBV7-8
j_gene: TRBJ1-1
CDR3aa: ASSRIGRDF

v_gene: TRBV10-1
j_gene: TRBJ1-6
CDR3aa: ASQDRESSPLH